This is a list of T cell receptor beta chains from one sample in a study of shared T cell receptors in the human thymus. Profiled with immunoSEQ multiplex PCR; TCRdb holds only in-frame clones, not every one. The repertoire holds about 710,000 clones, with around 87% as singletons. These data were also filed under a second study, of human thymus T cells.

Sequenced input: thymocytes. These receptors came from a boy less than two years old with a congenital heart defect. Each CDR3 is given without its conserved first and last residue. Only part of the rows carry a size: once, few, many, or a class if the clone is expanded.

TRBV6-5	TRBJ2-7	NA	ASSSPGRTDYEQY
TRBV7-2	TRBJ2-2	NA	ASSKPPGELF
TRBV9	TRBJ2-1	NA	ASSVAPSGRGRYNEQF
TRBV28	TRBJ2-5	NA	ASSPTGQETQY
TRBV5-1	TRBJ2-2	NA	ASSHVTSAKNTGELF
TRBV4-1	TRBJ2-7	NA	ASSQVQGPYEQY
TRBV7-9	TRBJ2-2	NA	ASSQGWREASGELF
TRBV23-1	TRBJ1-1	NA	ASSPNEDTEAF
TRBV11-2	TRBJ2-4	NA	ASSFLKAKNIQY
TRBV10-3	TRBJ1-2	NA	AISESLKRRIDYGYT
TRBV15	TRBJ1-2	once	ATSRVEDRGNYGYT
TRBV5-5	TRBJ2-3	few	ASSLVVIPDTQY
TRBV11-2	TRBJ2-7	NA	ASSLGGYSEQY
TRBV4-3	TRBJ2-2	NA	ASSQVGVSNTGELF
TRBV7-6	TRBJ2-5	NA	ASTTLSDYFGTQY
TRBV7-2	TRBJ2-2	once	ASSPTRRAGVNTGELF
TRBV2	TRBJ2-7	NA	ASRAPGLAAYEQY
TRBV4-3	TRBJ1-2	NA	ASSQDRGQGGFGYT
TRBV4-3	TRBJ2-1	NA	ASSQALTLAEQF
TRBV7-2	TRBJ2-7	NA	ASSLIRTSGRSYEQY
TRBV7-9	TRBJ2-3	NA	ASSPTGRAGSTDTQY
TRBV7-8	TRBJ2-3	NA	ASSVEGQGYTQY
TRBV5-1	TRBJ2-2	NA	ASKEAKQPRFSTGELF
TRBV2	TRBJ1-1	NA	ASRGRGITEAF
TRBV11-2	TRBJ2-7	NA	ASSLDLQGAGSYEQY
TRBV6-5	TRBJ1-2	NA	ASSYSINQGNYGYT
TRBV18	TRBJ1-1	NA	ASSPQGGRRGTEAF
TRBV20-1	TRBJ2-1	NA	SAGGSTEQF
TRBV4-2	TRBJ2-5	NA	ASSRGLGRGAGEETQY
TRBV4-2	TRBJ2-2	NA	ASSQVLSGGAPGELF
TRBV15	TRBJ1-2	NA	ATSRGTGRYGYT
TRBV7-2	TRBJ1-2	NA	ASSSRDRVDNYGYT
TRBV7-8	TRBJ2-7	NA	ASSPGTGRYEQY
TRBV11-3	TRBJ1-1	NA	ASSPGQGMNTEAF
TRBV9	TRBJ2-1	NA	ASSPGVSYNEQF
TRBV7-3	TRBJ1-5	NA	ASSPVPGQPQH